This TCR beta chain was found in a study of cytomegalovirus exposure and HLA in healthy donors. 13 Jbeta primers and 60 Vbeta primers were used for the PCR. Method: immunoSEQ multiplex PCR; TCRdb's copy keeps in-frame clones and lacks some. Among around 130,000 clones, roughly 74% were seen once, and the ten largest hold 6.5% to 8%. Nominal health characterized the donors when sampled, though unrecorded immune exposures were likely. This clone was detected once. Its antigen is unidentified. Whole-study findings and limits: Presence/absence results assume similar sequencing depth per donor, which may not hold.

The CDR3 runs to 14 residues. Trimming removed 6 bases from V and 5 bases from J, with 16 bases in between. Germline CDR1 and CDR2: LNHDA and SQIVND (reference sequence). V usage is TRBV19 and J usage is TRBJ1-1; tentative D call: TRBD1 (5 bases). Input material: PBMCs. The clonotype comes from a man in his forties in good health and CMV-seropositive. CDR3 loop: CASRDSGGLTEAFF. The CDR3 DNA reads TGTGCCAGTAGGGATTCGGGGGGTCTGACTGAAGCTTTCTTT.